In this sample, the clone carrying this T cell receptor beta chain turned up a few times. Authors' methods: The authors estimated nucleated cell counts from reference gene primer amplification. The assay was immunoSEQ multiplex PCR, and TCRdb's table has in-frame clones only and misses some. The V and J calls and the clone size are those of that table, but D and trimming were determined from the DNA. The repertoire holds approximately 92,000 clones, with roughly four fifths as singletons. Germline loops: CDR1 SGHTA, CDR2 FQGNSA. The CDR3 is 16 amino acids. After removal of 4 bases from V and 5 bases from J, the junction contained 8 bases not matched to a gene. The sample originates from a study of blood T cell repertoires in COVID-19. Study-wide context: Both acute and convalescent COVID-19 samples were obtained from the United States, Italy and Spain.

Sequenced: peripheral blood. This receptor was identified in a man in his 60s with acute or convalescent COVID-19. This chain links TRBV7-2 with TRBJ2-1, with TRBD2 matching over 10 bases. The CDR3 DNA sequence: TGTGCCAGCAGCTCCAGACTAGCGGGTTTACACAATGAGCAGTTCTTC. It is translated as CASSSRLAGLHNEQFF.